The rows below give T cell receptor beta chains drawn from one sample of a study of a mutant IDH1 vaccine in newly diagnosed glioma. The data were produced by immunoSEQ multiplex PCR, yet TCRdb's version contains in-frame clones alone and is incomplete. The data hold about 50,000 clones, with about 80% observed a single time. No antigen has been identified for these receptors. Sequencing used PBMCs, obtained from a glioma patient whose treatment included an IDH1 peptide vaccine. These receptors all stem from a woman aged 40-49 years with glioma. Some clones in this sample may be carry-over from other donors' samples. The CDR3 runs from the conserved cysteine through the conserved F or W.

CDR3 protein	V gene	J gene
CASSMKLRGNTEAFF	TRBV19	TRBJ1-1
CASSKSSSGNTIYF	TRBV19	TRBJ1-3
CASSGGAGDQPQHF	TRBV2	TRBJ1-5
CASSDSGGASEQFF	TRBV6-5	TRBJ2-1
CASIDTTYTEAFF	TRBV19	TRBJ1-1
CASSWLSRGDTQYF	TRBV5-1	TRBJ2-3
CASRPNWDRGGYGYTF	TRBV5-1	TRBJ1-2
CAGSVRYQETQYF	TRBV2	TRBJ2-5
CASSPPGAETQYF	TRBV18	TRBJ2-5
CASSIQTPSNQPQHF	TRBV19	TRBJ1-5
CASSPRGAPTGELFF	TRBV7-7	TRBJ2-2
CASSLNGGGGANVLTF	TRBV5-6	TRBJ2-6
CASRQAFSEAFF	TRBV19	TRBJ1-1
CASSQERAYEQYF	TRBV4-1	TRBJ2-7
CASSGLAGTSEQFF	TRBV2	TRBJ2-1
CASSEGAGREAETQYF	TRBV25-1	TRBJ2-5
CSVAHTPGTGGEQYF	TRBV29-1	TRBJ2-7
CVWSVAGSGTQYF	TRBV30	TRBJ2-5
CSVEEYGIWETQYF	TRBV29-1	TRBJ2-5
CASSSRGQGKNSYGYTF	TRBV19	TRBJ1-2
CASSQGPDFSSGSPYEQYF	TRBV4-3	TRBJ2-7
CASSTGTGYEQYF	TRBV6-1	TRBJ2-7
CASSLSVGGFYGYTF	TRBV27	TRBJ1-2
CASSLKQGASGNTIYF	TRBV18	TRBJ1-3
CSVCRDRAYGNTIYF	TRBV29-1	TRBJ1-3
CASSVGTGTGNSPLHF	TRBV5-1	TRBJ1-6
CASSFAWGRDEKLFF	TRBV5-1	TRBJ1-4
CAGSRGVAPSYEQYF	TRBV6-7	TRBJ2-7